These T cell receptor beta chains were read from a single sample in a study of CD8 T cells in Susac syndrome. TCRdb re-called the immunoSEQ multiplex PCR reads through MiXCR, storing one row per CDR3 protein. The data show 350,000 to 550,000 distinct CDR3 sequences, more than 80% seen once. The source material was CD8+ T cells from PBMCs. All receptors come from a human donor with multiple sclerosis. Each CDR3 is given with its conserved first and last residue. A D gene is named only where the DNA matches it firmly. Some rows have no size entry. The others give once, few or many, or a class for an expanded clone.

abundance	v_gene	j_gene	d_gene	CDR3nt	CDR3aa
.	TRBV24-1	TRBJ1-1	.	TGTGCCACCAGTGATTTCGCTCCCAGAGAACAGGGAGCCTCTAACACTGAAGCTTTCTTT	CATSDFAPREQGASNTEAFF
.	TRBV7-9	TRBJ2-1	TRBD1	TGTGCCAGCAGCCGTTGGGCGGGACAGGGGGTTGGCAATGAGCAGTTCTTC	CASSRWAGQGVGNEQFF
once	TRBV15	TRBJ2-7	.	TGTGCCACCAGCAGAGATCTGGTAGACTTCGAGCAGTACTTC	CATSRDLVDFEQYF
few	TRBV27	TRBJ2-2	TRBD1	TGTGCCAGCAGTTTAAGGGGGCCCGGGGAGCTGTTTTTT	CASSLRGPGELFF
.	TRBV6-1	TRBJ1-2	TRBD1	TGTGCCAGCATTCTCAAACAGGGGGTAGGCTATGGCTACACCTTC	CASILKQGVGYGYTF
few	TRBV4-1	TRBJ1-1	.	TGCGCCAGCAGCCAAGAAGGAGGCGGCACTGAAGCTTTCTTT	CASSQEGGGTEAFF
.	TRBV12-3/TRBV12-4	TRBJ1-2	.	TGTGCCAGCAGTTTGGGGGTCGGAGGCTATGGCTACACCTTC	CASSLGVGGYGYTF
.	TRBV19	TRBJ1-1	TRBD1	TGTGCCAGTAGGGAAACAGGGGGGAACACTGAAGCTTTCTTT	CASRETGGNTEAFF
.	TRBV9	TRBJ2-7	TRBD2	TGTGCCAGCAGCACAGCGGGAGGGGGATTGTGGGAGCAGTACTTC	CASSTAGGGLWEQYF
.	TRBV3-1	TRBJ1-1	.	TGTGCCAGCAGCCAAGATTGGGCTGAAGCTTTCTTT	CASSQDWAEAFF
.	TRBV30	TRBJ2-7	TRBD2	TGTGCCTGGCAGACTAGCGGGCCAGGCGACGAGCAGTACTTC	CAWQTSGPGDEQYF
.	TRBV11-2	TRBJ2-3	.	TGTGCCAGCAGCTTAGCGCCTTACACAGATACGCAGTATTTT	CASSLAPYTDTQYF
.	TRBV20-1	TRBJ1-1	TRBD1	TGCAGTGCTAGAGAACAGGGGGCAATCACTGAAGCTTTCTTT	CSAREQGAITEAFF
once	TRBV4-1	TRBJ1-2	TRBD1	TGCGCCAGCAGCCAGGGGGCCGGGACAGTCTATGGCTACACCTTC	CASSQGAGTVYGYTF
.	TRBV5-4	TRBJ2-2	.	TGTGCCAGCAGCTTGTGGGCAGCTGGTACCGGGGAGCTGTTTTTT	CASSLWAAGTGELFF
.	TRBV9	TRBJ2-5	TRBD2	TGTGCCAGCAGCGTAGGAGGCGGGAGGGCAGAGACCCAGTACTTC	CASSVGGGRAETQYF
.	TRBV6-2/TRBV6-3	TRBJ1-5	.	TGTGCCAGCAAAGGTTGGGCTCTCAAGTCTGGAGATCAGCCCCAGCATTTT	CASKGWALKSGDQPQHF